These T cell receptor beta chains were read from a single sample in a study of human T cells and chemical hapten exposure. In TCRdb, the RACE reads were re-called with MiXCR into one record per CDR3 protein. The sample carries 90,000 or so distinct CDR3 sequences, about 10% recorded once. The material sequenced was whole blood, taken in connection with sensitization to the hapten diphenylcyclopropenone (DPC). Receptors originate from a man aged 40-50 years with alopecia areata. Some clones in this sample may be carry-over from other donors' samples. Both conserved end residues are part of each CDR3. The D gene is left open where the match is weak. Size values are once, few and many counts, or a class for expanded clones, and some rows have none.

j_call v_call d_call clone_size cdr3_aa cdr3_nt
TRBJ1-5 TRBV5-5 . . CASSQMTGGDNQPQHF TGTGCCAGCAGCCAGATGACAGGTGGGGACAATCAGCCCCAGCATTTT
TRBJ1-1 TRBV29-1 . many CSSTGEFGPNTEAFF TGCAGCTCCACTGGGGAATTTGGACCGAACACTGAAGCTTTCTTT
TRBJ2-1 TRBV29-1 TRBD2 few CSLSSGRAQEQFF TGCAGCCTTTCCAGCGGGAGGGCCCAAGAGCAGTTCTTC
TRBJ1-2 TRBV10-3 TRBD1 . CATRDRANYGYTF TGTGCCACCCGGGACAGGGCCAACTATGGCTACACCTTC
TRBJ2-7 TRBV7-8 TRBD2 many CASSLARLAAPYEQYF TGTGCCAGCAGCTTAGCCCGACTAGCGGCTCCCTACGAGCAGTACTTC
TRBJ2-5 TRBV2 TRBD2 . CASSDSGIQETQYF TGTGCCAGCAGTGATAGCGGGATACAAGAGACCCAGTACTTC
TRBJ2-1 TRBV6-5 TRBD2 . CASTSWREGTYNEQFF TGTGCCAGCACCTCGTGGCGGGAGGGAACCTACAATGAGCAGTTCTTC
TRBJ2-1 TRBV6-2/TRBV6-3 . few CASTRAYYNEQFF TGTGCCAGCACACGCGCCTACTACAATGAGCAGTTCTTC
TRBJ2-3 TRBV20-1 TRBD2 . CSAYSWEREGDTQYF TGCAGTGCTTATTCTTGGGAGCGGGAGGGAGATACGCAGTATTTT
TRBJ2-3 TRBV28 TRBD2 . CASSQFYSGTSGGTDTQYF TGTGCCAGCAGTCAATTCTATTCCGGGACTAGCGGAGGCACAGATACGCAGTATTTT
TRBJ1-1 TRBV2 . few CASRTNTEAFF TGTGCCAGCAGGACGAACACTGAAGCTTTCTTT
TRBJ1-2 TRBV9 TRBD1 few CASSVFGTGGADGYTF TGTGCCAGCAGCGTATTCGGGACAGGGGGCGCAGATGGCTACACCTTC
TRBJ1-6 TRBV12-3/TRBV12-4 TRBD1 few CASRWDSPSPLHF TGTGCCAGCAGATGGGACAGTCCTTCACCCCTCCACTTT
TRBJ2-3 TRBV5-1 . few CASSLAALTDTQYF TGCGCCAGCAGCTTGGCCGCCTTAACAGATACGCAGTATTTT
TRBJ1-4 TRBV10-3 . few CAISEQANEKLFF TGTGCCATCAGTGAGCAGGCTAATGAAAAACTGTTTTTT
TRBJ2-3 TRBV18 TRBD1 . CASSPQGATYTDTQYF TGTGCCAGCTCGCCCCAGGGGGCCACCTACACAGATACGCAGTATTTT
TRBJ1-1 TRBV5-4 TRBD1 . CASSLPQGREVNTEAFF TGTGCCAGCAGCTTGCCACAGGGGCGAGAAGTAAACACTGAAGCTTTCTTT
TRBJ2-1 TRBV5-1 . few CASSLVAEAYNEQFF TGCGCCAGCAGCTTGGTGGCGGAGGCCTACAATGAGCAGTTCTTC
TRBJ2-5 TRBV7-9 . few CASSPRNTQETQYF TGTGCCAGCAGCCCAAGAAACACCCAAGAGACCCAGTACTTC
TRBJ1-2 TRBV4-1 . . CASSQGQDTMLGYTF TGCGCCAGCAGCCAAGGACAGGACACTATGTTGGGCTACACCTTC
TRBJ1-1 TRBV28 TRBD1 . CATTQGLNTEAFF TGTGCCACCACACAGGGGTTGAACACTGAAGCTTTCTTT
TRBJ2-7 TRBV29-1 TRBD2 few CSVGQLADTYEQYF TGCAGCGTTGGTCAACTAGCGGACACCTACGAGCAGTACTTC
TRBJ2-3 TRBV9 . . CASSVEGSSTDTQYF TGTGCCAGCAGCGTAGAGGGTTCTAGCACAGATACGCAGTATTTT
TRBJ2-4 TRBV11-3 . many CASSPRAWPLVDALAKNIQYF TGTGCCAGCAGCCCCAGAGCCTGGCCCCTCGTGGACGCACTCGCCAAAAACATTCAGTACTTC